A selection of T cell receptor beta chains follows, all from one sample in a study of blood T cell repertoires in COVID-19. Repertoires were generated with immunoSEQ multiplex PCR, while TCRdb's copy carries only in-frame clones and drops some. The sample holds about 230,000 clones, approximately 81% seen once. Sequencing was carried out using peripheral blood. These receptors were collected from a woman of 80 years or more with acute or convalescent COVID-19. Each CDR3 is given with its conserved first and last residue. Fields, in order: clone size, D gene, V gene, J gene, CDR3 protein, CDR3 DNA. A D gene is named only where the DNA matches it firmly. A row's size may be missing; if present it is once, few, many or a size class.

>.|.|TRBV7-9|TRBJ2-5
CASSDRDSKTQYF
TGTGCCAGCAGTGACAGGGACTCCAAGACCCAGTACTTC
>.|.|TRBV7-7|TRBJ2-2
CASSSNELGPPTGELFF
TGTGCCAGCAGCTCCAACGAGCTGGGGCCACCCACCGGGGAGCTGTTTTTT
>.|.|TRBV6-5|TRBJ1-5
CASSSRGNQPQHF
TGTGCCAGCAGCTCGCGGGGCAATCAGCCCCAGCATTTT
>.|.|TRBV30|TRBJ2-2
CAWSVGQTGELFF
TGTGCCTGGAGCGTTGGACAGACCGGGGAGCTGTTTTTT
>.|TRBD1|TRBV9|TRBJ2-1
CASSVGGGAYNEQFF
TGTGCCAGCAGCGTAGGAGGGGGCGCTTACAATGAGCAGTTCTTC
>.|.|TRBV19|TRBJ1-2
CASSISGGPPIYGYTF
TGTGCCAGTAGTATATCTGGAGGGCCCCCCATCTATGGCTACACCTTC
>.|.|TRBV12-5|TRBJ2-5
CASGSGVSETQYF
TGTGCTAGTGGTTCAGGGGTTTCAGAGACCCAGTACTTC
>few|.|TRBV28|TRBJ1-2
CASSLGAGDYGYTF
TGTGCCAGCAGTCTCGGCGCAGGGGACTATGGCTACACCTTC
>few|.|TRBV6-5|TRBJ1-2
CASSPGANYGYTF
TGTGCCAGCAGTCCAGGGGCTAACTATGGCTACACCTTC
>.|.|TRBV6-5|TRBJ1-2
CASSYGYRTYGYTF
TGTGCCAGCAGTTACGGGTACAGGACCTATGGCTACACCTTC
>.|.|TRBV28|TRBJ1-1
CASSTQGGAFF
TGTGCCAGCAGTACCCAGGGTGGTGCTTTCTTT
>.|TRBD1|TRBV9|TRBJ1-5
CASSPGPGTGGQPQHF
TGTGCCAGCAGCCCCGGTCCCGGGACAGGGGGTCAGCCCCAGCATTTT
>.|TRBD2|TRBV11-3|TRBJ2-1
CASSLTSDPYNEQFF
TGTGCCAGCAGCCTCACTAGCGACCCCTACAATGAGCAGTTCTTC
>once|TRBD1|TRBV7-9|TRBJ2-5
CASSLGAGGQETQYF
TGTGCCAGCAGCTTAGGGGCAGGGGGCCAAGAGACCCAGTACTTC
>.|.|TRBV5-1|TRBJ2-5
CASSNRRQFVQETQYF
TGCGCCAGCAGCAACCGACGACAGTTCGTACAAGAGACCCAGTACTTC
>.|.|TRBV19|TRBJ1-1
CASSMLGQNTEAFF
TGTGCCAGTAGTATGTTGGGGCAGAACACTGAAGCTTTCTTT
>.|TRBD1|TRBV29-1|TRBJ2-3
CSVEATDRGGTDTQYF
TGCAGCGTTGAAGCCACTGACAGGGGAGGCACAGATACGCAGTATTTT
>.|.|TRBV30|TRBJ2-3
CAWSGTMRDTQYF
TGTGCCTGGAGTGGGACTATGAGGGATACGCAGTATTTT
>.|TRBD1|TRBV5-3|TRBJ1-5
CARSLAPGTDKNQPQHF
TGTGCCAGAAGCTTGGCTCCAGGGACAGATAAAAATCAGCCCCAGCATTTT
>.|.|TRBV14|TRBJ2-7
CASSQGFGGYSYEQYF
TGTGCCAGCAGCCAAGGGTTCGGGGGTTATTCCTACGAGCAGTACTTC
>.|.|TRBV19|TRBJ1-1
CASSTAVGEAFF
TGTGCCAGTAGTACGGCGGTGGGTGAAGCTTTCTTT
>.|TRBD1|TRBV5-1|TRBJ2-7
CASSPGQGPYEQYF
TGCGCCAGCAGCCCGGGACAGGGGCCCTACGAGCAGTACTTC
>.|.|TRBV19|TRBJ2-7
CASSRGDSNYEQYF
TGTGCCAGTAGTAGGGGGGACAGCAACTACGAGCAGTACTTC
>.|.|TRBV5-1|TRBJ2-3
CASSLVSPDTQYF
TGCGCCAGCAGCTTGGTCTCTCCAGATACGCAGTATTTT
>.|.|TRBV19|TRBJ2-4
CASSYQGGKNIQYF
TGTGCCAGTAGTTACCAGGGAGGCAAAAACATTCAGTACTTC
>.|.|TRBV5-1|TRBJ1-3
CASSFGSSGNTIYF
TGCGCCAGCAGCTTTGGCAGTTCTGGAAACACCATATATTTT
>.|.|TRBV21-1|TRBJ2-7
CASSKGRGQWRDAAKQYF
TGTGCCAGCAGCAAAGGCAGGGGACAGTGGAGGGACGCGGCGAAGCAGTACTTC
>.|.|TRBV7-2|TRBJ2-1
CASSLGTGISYNEQFF
TGTGCCAGCAGCTTAGGGACTGGCATCTCCTACAATGAGCAGTTCTTC
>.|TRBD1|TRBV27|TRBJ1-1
CASSQWTGSNTEAFF
TGTGCCAGCAGTCAATGGACAGGTTCAAACACTGAAGCTTTCTTT
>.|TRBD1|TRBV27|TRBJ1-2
CATREMTGNYGYTF
TGTGCCACCAGAGAAATGACAGGGAACTATGGCTACACCTTC
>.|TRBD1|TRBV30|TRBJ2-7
CAWSPTTGGEQYF
TGTGCCTGGAGTCCCACGACAGGGGGCGAGCAGTACTTC
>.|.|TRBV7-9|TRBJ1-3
CASSPGDISGNTIYF
TGTGCCAGCAGCCCCGGGGACATCTCTGGAAACACCATATATTTT
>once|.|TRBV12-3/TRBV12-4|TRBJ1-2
CASSLFGGNGYTF
TGTGCCAGCAGTTTATTCGGGGGTAATGGCTACACCTTC
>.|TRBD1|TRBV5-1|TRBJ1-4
CASSSGQGKEKLFF
TGCGCCAGCAGCTCGGGACAGGGGAAAGAAAAACTGTTTTTT
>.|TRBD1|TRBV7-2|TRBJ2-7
CASSYTWTGYNEQYF
TGTGCCAGCAGCTATACATGGACAGGGTATAACGAGCAGTACTTC
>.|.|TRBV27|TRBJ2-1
CASSLSVPGEGHEQFF
TGTGCCAGCAGTTTAAGTGTCCCGGGGGAAGGGCATGAGCAGTTCTTC
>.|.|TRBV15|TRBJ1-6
CATSSRSSYNSPLHF
TGTGCCACCAGCAGCCGGAGCTCCTATAATTCACCCCTCCACTTT
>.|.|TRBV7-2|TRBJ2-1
CASSPTSLSYNEQFF
TGTGCCAGCAGCCCGACAAGCCTCTCCTACAATGAGCAGTTCTTC
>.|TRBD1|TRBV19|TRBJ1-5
CATKDRARNQPQHF
TGTGCCACCAAGGACAGGGCCCGCAATCAGCCCCAGCATTTT
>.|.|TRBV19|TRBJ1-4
CATDAGAFEKLFF
TGTGCAACCGACGCGGGGGCGTTTGAAAAACTGTTTTTT
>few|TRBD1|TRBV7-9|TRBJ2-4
CASSLWTGGLNSKNIQYF
TGTGCCAGCAGCTTATGGACAGGGGGTCTTAATTCCAAAAACATTCAGTACTTC
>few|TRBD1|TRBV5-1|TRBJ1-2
CASSPDRPYGYTF
TGCGCCAGCAGCCCGGACAGGCCCTATGGCTACACCTTC
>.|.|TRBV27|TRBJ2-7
CASSLRRDTYEQYF
TGTGCCAGCAGTCTTAGGAGGGATACCTACGAGCAGTACTTC
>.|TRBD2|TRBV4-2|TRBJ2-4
CASSQVGGLAGVKNIQYF
TGTGCCAGCAGCCAAGTTGGCGGACTAGCGGGAGTAAAAAACATTCAGTACTTC